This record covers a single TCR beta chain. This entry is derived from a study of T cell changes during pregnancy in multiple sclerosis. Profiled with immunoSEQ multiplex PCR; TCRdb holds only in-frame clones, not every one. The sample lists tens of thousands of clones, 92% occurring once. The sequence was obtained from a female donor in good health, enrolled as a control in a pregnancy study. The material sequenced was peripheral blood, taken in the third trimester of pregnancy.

This chain's CDR3 is CASSSLLSGGLYNEQFF. As DNA, the CDR3 is TGTGCCAGCAGCTCACTCCTTAGCGGGGGCCTCTACAATGAGCAGTTCTTC. The gene calls are TRBV11-2 and TRBJ2-1; 9 positions match TRBD2. Germline CDR1 and CDR2: SGHAT and FQNNGV. This CDR3 spans 17 amino acids. Germline trimming cut 4 bases from V and 3 bases from J; bases unmatched to any gene: 10.